A selection of T cell receptor beta chains follows, all from one sample in a study of monozygotic twins with inflammatory bowel disease. After re-calling the 5' RACE reads, TCRdb lists one entry per CDR3 protein, DNA absent. The sample data list about 450,000 distinct CDR3 sequences. The sequencing sample was made of blood. These receptors originate from a human donor with ulcerative colitis or Crohn's disease, or a healthy co-twin of an affected twin (not recorded which). Both conserved end residues are part of each CDR3. Each record gives: J gene, V gene, CDR3 protein.

>TRBJ2-1|TRBV7-2
CASSLGYARPEQFF
>TRBJ2-7|TRBV7-2
CASSWATYEQYF
>TRBJ2-7|TRBV6-1
CASSDRGGDEQYF
>TRBJ1-5|TRBV27
CASSLGRGSNQPQHF
>TRBJ2-3|TRBV5-4
CASSSGGALRTDTQYF
>TRBJ2-1|TRBV15
CATSRDGLAVEDEQFF
>TRBJ2-5|TRBV4-2
CASSQGFGVAQETQYF
>TRBJ1-6|TRBV5-1
CASSDQGTDNSPLHF
>TRBJ1-2|TRBV29-1
CSVDSPSYGYTF
>TRBJ1-3|TRBV30
CAWRGFPSGNTIYF
>TRBJ2-2|TRBV9
CASSSLSTGGNTGELFF
>TRBJ1-1|TRBV4-2
CASSQTDRATEAFF
>TRBJ2-1|TRBV20-1
CSARPSGEVYYNEQFF
>TRBJ2-5|TRBV5-1
CASSLQTPAVETQYF
>TRBJ2-1|TRBV4-3
CASSQDRVSSYNEQFF
>TRBJ1-6|TRBV3-1
CASSQRSEGLLHF
>TRBJ1-5|TRBV5-5
CASSLSDDRAWQPQHF
>TRBJ1-5|TRBV19
CASSHLSNQPQHF
>TRBJ1-2|TRBV6-4
CASSPEPQGVRIGYTF
>TRBJ2-1|TRBV11-2
CASSHSSGTYNEQFF
>TRBJ2-7|TRBV6-1
CASSKWTDSWAYEQYF
>TRBJ2-5|TRBV5-1
CASSWSGGGQETQYF
>TRBJ2-1|TRBV5-1
CASSLMGVENEQFF
>TRBJ2-1|TRBV7-7
CASSLTGGGDEQFF
>TRBJ1-6|TRBV5-4
CASSSRWDNSPLHF
>TRBJ1-4|TRBV19
CASSAIPGQISKEKLFF
>TRBJ1-3|TRBV6-5
CASSYSSGTGNTIYF
>TRBJ2-5|TRBV7-3
CASSWTLQETQYF
>TRBJ2-1|TRBV5-1
CASSPDRPNEQFF
>TRBJ1-2|TRBV4-1
CASSLTKEGNTGYTF
>TRBJ1-6|TRBV7-9
CASSPGQINNSPLHF
>TRBJ1-2|TRBV3-1
CASPGTGEPYGYTF
>TRBJ2-1|TRBV5-5
CASSLEGGGVVYNEQFF
>TRBJ1-1|TRBV28
CASRYLGANTEAFF
>TRBJ1-2|TRBV5-5
CASSLESTGAGYTF
>TRBJ2-7|TRBV29-1
CSAARDFSYEQYF
>TRBJ1-2|TRBV7-2
CASSLGPEWSYGYTF
>TRBJ1-1|TRBV7-9
CASSPHTGAFDTEAFF
>TRBJ2-1|TRBV5-1
CASSLGDLPWRSSYNEQFF
>TRBJ2-7|TRBV2
CASGGSGEYEQYF
>TRBJ1-2|TRBV4-1
CASSQYPSDRSF
>TRBJ1-1|TRBV7-6
CASSCEEVNTEAFF
>TRBJ2-1|TRBV29-1
CSSVLSGRNSNEQFF
>TRBJ2-1|TRBV5-1
CASSLVAGGTSYNEQFF
>TRBJ2-3|TRBV27
CASRQHGTDTQYF
>TRBJ2-5|TRBV5-1
CASSLQTGWQETQYF